These T cell receptor beta chains were read from a single sample in a study of OX40 agonist ivuxolimab in advanced cancers. Some clones are missing from TCRdb's copy, which holds only in-frame ones; the method was immunoSEQ multiplex PCR. The table shows 74,000 or so clones, with more than 75% occurring only once. Sequencing used CD4+ or CD8+ T cells sorted from blood, obtained in a trial of the OX40 agonist ivuxolimab. The receptors were sampled from an adult with an advanced solid tumor such as melanoma, head and neck, liver or kidney cancer. Both conserved end residues are part of each CDR3. D genes are given only for firm matches. Rows may omit the clone size; those that give it use once, few, many or a size class.

TRBD2,TRBJ2-5,TRBV5-4,NA,CASSLDISGGQETQYF,TGTGCCAGCAGCTTGGATATTAGCGGGGGACAAGAGACCCAGTACTTC
NA,TRBJ2-7,TRBV11-2,NA,CASSLDWVAYEQYF,TGTGCCAGCAGCTTAGATTGGGTTGCCTACGAGCAGTACTTC
TRBD1,TRBJ2-5,TRBV15,NA,CATSRDLQGETQYF,TGTGCCACCAGCAGAGATTTACAGGGGGAGACCCAGTACTTC
NA,TRBJ2-1,TRBV10-3,few,CAINPGSYNEQFF,TGTGCCATCAATCCTGGCTCCTACAATGAGCAGTTCTTC
NA,TRBJ2-5,TRBV20-1,NA,CSARDETQYF,TGCAGTGCTAGAGATGAGACCCAGTACTTC
TRBD1,TRBJ2-4,TRBV27,once,CASSPGTGGKGIQYF,TGTGCCAGCAGTCCCGGGACAGGGGGCAAGGGCATTCAGTACTTC
NA,TRBJ2-7,TRBV6-1,NA,CASSDIRGADYEQYF,TGTGCCAGCAGTGATATCAGAGGGGCCGACTACGAGCAGTACTTC
NA,TRBJ2-5,TRBV9,NA,CASSVGTLGETQYF,TGTGCCAGCAGCGTTGGTACCTTGGGGGAGACCCAGTACTTC
TRBD1,TRBJ2-2,TRBV6-6,NA,CASSPQGADTGELFF,TGTGCCAGCAGCCCACAGGGGGCGGACACCGGGGAGCTGTTTTTT
NA,TRBJ1-6,TRBV6-5,NA,CASSYWGNSPLHF,TGTGCCAGCAGTTACTGGGGGAATTCACCCCTCCACTTT
NA,TRBJ1-1,TRBV13,NA,CASSPIDRGTEAFF,TGTGCCAGCAGCCCCATTGACCGGGGCACTGAAGCTTTCTTT
NA,TRBJ1-4,TRBV6-5,once,CASRNPEVTGKLFF,TGTGCCAGCCGAAACCCTGAAGTCACGGGAAAACTGTTTTTT
NA,TRBJ1-5,TRBV6-5,few,CASSPGVSQPQHF,TGTGCCAGCAGTCCAGGGGTTAGCCAGCCCCAGCATTTT
NA,TRBJ1-2,TRBV6-1,NA,CASSGRGDGYGYTF,TGTGCCAGCAGTGGGCGGGGAGATGGTTATGGCTACACCTTC
TRBD1,TRBJ2-2,TRBV19,NA,CASSIQGAPTGELFF,TGTGCCAGTAGTATACAGGGGGCGCCCACCGGGGAGCTGTTTTTT
NA,TRBJ1-1,TRBV30,NA,CAWSPSTVEAFF,TGTGCCTGGAGTCCCTCGACAGTTGAAGCTTTCTTT
NA,TRBJ2-2,TRBV7-8,NA,CASSPGTLNTGELFF,TGTGCCAGCAGCCCGGGGACGCTGAACACCGGGGAGCTGTTTTTT
NA,TRBJ2-5,TRBV6-8,NA,CASSHLRRASFLTETQYF,TGTGCCAGCAGTCACCTCAGAAGGGCCTCATTCCTTACGGAGACCCAGTACTTC
NA,TRBJ1-2,TRBV6-1,once,CASIPGGNYGYTF,TGTGCCAGCATACCGGGCGGAAACTATGGCTACACCTTC
NA,TRBJ1-1,TRBV5-1,few,CASSLDQLGEAFF,TGCGCCAGCAGCTTGGACCAGTTAGGTGAAGCTTTCTTT
NA,TRBJ1-2,TRBV30,NA,CAWSVYQGLRYGYTF,TGTGCCTGGAGTGTATACCAGGGTTTGAGATATGGCTACACCTTC
TRBD2,TRBJ2-5,TRBV7-9,once,CASSRGLAETQYF,TGTGCCAGCAGCCGGGGACTAGCAGAGACCCAGTACTTC
TRBD1,TRBJ1-5,TRBV4-1,few,CASSQDGTGKAQPQHF,TGCGCCAGCAGCCAAGATGGGACAGGGAAGGCACAGCCCCAGCATTTT
TRBD1,TRBJ2-1,TRBV6-1,NA,CASSEAYRGPEQFF,TGTGCCAGCAGTGAAGCCTACAGGGGGCCTGAGCAGTTCTTC
TRBD2,TRBJ2-5,TRBV6-1,once,CASSELAGGPETQYF,TGTGCCAGCAGTGAACTAGCGGGAGGGCCAGAGACCCAGTACTTC
TRBD1,TRBJ1-3,TRBV6-1,NA,CASRIDRANTIYF,TGTGCCAGCAGGATTGACAGGGCTAACACCATATATTTT
TRBD2,TRBJ2-3,TRBV5-8,NA,CASSSILRGGGSRPYF,TGTGCCAGCAGCTCTATTCTACGTGGCGGGGGGTCGCGGCCGTATTTT
TRBD1,TRBJ1-3,TRBV19,once,CATSPQGGVGNTIYF,TGTGCCACCTCTCCACAGGGGGGAGTTGGAAACACCATATATTTT
NA,TRBJ2-3,TRBV9,NA,CASSVETSTPRPQYF,TGTGCCAGCAGCGTAGAAACTTCGACCCCCAGGCCGCAGTATTTT
NA,TRBJ2-5,TRBV5-1,NA,CASRRDQETQYF,TGCGCCAGCCGGAGGGACCAAGAGACCCAGTACTTC
NA,TRBJ1-2,TRBV19,NA,CASSMSGKNYGYTF,TGTGCCAGTAGTATGTCAGGGAAAAACTATGGCTACACCTTC
NA,TRBJ2-7,TRBV6-5,NA,CASSYSYSSAREQYF,TGTGCCAGCAGTTACTCGTACTCCTCGGCTAGGGAGCAGTACTTC
NA,TRBJ1-1,TRBV4-1,NA,CASSLQQNTEAFF,TGCGCCAGCAGCCTACAACAGAACACTGAAGCTTTCTTT
TRBD2,TRBJ2-3,TRBV6-1,NA,CASSATSGSIDTQYF,TGTGCCAGCAGTGCGACTAGCGGGAGTATAGATACGCAGTATTTT
NA,TRBJ2-7,TRBV16,NA,CASSHDPGLAYEQYF,TGTGCCAGCAGCCACGATCCGGGACTGGCCTACGAGCAGTACTTC
NA,TRBJ2-5,TRBV9,once,CASSVARGGETQYF,TGTGCCAGCAGCGTAGCTAGGGGGGGGGAGACCCAGTACTTC